This is a list of T cell receptor beta chains from one sample in a study of cytomegalovirus exposure and HLA in healthy donors. This table comes from immunoSEQ multiplex PCR, and its TCRdb copy is limited to in-frame clones, with some not included. Of 90,000 to 110,000 clones detected, roughly two thirds appear once; the ten largest clones hold 3.2%. The source material was PBMCs. These receptor sequences come from a young man in good health and CMV-seronegative. Each CDR3 is given without its conserved first and last residue.

J gene	V gene	CDR3 protein
TRBJ1-1	TRBV19	ASSVDRLNTEAF
TRBJ1-1	TRBV19	ASSPNPPPTTGGGLAF
TRBJ1-1	TRBV6-1	ASSESVGRRTGTEAF
TRBJ2-1	TRBV7-2	ASSPHRGENEQF
TRBJ2-7	TRBV6-5	ASSYSPSSYYEQY
TRBJ2-7	TRBV18	ASSPLPAYEQY
TRBJ1-1	TRBV19	ASSLYGVMNTEAF
TRBJ2-7	TRBV7-2	ASSLWGQGGEQY
TRBJ2-7	TRBV5-6	ASGRRTSVSHEQY
TRBJ2-5	TRBV9	ASSSGLQETQY
TRBJ1-2	TRBV7-8	ASSLSAGGYGYT
TRBJ2-7	TRBV6-1	ASSETPGGSYEQY
TRBJ2-1	TRBV11-2	ASSILKLGGNEQF
TRBJ2-5	TRBV5-1	ASSLGWEAQETQY
TRBJ2-3	TRBV4-3	ASSQNHRGRADTQY
TRBJ1-1	TRBV4-3	ASSQAALGDTEAF